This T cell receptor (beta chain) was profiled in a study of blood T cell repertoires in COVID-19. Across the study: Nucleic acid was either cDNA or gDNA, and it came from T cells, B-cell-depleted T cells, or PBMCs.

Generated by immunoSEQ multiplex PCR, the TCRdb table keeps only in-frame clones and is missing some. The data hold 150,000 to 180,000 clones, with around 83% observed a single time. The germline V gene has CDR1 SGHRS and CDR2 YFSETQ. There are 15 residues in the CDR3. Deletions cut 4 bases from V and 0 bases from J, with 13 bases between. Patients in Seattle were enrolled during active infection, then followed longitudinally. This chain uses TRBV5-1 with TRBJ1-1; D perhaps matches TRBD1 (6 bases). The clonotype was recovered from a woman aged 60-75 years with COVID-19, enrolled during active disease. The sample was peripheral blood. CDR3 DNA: TGCGCCAGCAGCGCACCAGGGGCCGTGAACACTGAAGCTTTCTTT. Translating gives CASSAPGAVNTEAFF.